This is a list of T cell receptor beta chains from one sample in a study. TCRdb independently ran MiXCR on the 5' RACE reads; one entry per CDR3 protein. The table has more than 7,500 distinct CDR3 sequences, 13% to 15% seen once. Sequenced sample: Tregs sorted from blood. The receptors were sampled from a female donor with breast cancer. The CDR3 runs from the conserved cysteine through the conserved F or W. A D gene is named only where the DNA matches it firmly. Clone size is given for some rows only: seen once, a few or many times, or a class if the clone is expanded.

v_call,d_call,clone_size,j_call,cdr3_aa,cdr3_nt
TRBV7-8,NA,NA,TRBJ2-3,CASSPSAWNTQYF,TGTGCCAGCAGCCCGAGCGCCTGGAATACGCAGTATTTT
TRBV29-1,TRBD2,many,TRBJ2-7,CSVELAGGNEQYF,TGCAGCGTTGAGCTAGCGGGAGGTAACGAGCAGTACTTC
TRBV29-1,NA,medium-sized,TRBJ2-3,CSVGGGADTQYF,TGCAGCGTCGGAGGGGGGGCAGATACGCAGTATTTT
TRBV5-5,TRBD1,medium-sized,TRBJ1-1,CASSSTGNFITTHTEAFF,TGTGCCAGCAGCTCGACAGGGAACTTCATTACTACCCACACTGAAGCTTTCTTT
TRBV4-2,NA,many,TRBJ2-1,CASSLLLGSAQFF,TGTGCCAGCAGCTTACTGCTAGGGAGCGCGCAGTTCTTC
TRBV5-1,NA,many,TRBJ1-1,CASSLFENTEAFF,TGCGCCAGCAGCTTGTTCGAGAACACTGAAGCTTTCTTT
TRBV3-1,TRBD1,many,TRBJ2-7,CASSQTGVSYEQYF,TGTGCCAGCAGCCAAACAGGGGTCTCCTACGAGCAGTACTTC
TRBV5-1,TRBD1,many,TRBJ2-2,CASSQGDLRTGELFF,TGCGCCAGCAGCCAGGGGGACCTAAGGACCGGGGAGCTGTTTTTT
TRBV6-6,TRBD2,medium-sized,TRBJ2-1,CASGTSGSHEQFF,TGTGCCAGCGGAACTAGCGGGAGTCATGAGCAGTTCTTC
TRBV4-1,NA,medium-sized,TRBJ1-5,CASSQQSLSLVSNQPQHF,TGCGCCAGCAGCCAACAGTCCCTCTCGCTAGTTAGCAATCAGCCCCAGCATTTT